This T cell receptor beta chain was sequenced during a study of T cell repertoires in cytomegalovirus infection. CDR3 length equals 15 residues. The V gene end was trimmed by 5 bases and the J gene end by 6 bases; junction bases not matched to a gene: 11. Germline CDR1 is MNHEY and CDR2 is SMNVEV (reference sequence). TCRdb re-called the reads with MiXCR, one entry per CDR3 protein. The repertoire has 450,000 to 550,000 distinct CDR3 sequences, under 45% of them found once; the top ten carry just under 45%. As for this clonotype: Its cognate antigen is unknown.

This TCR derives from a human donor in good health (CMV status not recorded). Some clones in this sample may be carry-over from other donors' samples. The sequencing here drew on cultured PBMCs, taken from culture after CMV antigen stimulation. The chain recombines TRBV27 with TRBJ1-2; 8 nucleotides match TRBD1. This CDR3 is CASSTPGQGTHGYTF. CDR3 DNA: TGTGCCAGCAGTACTCCCGGACAGGGAACTCATGGCTACACCTTC.